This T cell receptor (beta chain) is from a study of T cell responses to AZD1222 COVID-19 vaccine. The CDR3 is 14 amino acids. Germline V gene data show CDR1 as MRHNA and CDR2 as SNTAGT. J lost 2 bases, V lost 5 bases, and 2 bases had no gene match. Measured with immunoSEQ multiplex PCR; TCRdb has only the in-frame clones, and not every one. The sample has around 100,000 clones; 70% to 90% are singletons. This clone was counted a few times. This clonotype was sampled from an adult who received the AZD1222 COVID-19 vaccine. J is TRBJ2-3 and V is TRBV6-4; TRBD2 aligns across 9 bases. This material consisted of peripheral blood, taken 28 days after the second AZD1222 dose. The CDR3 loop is CASSSGGPTDTQYF. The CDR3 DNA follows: TGTGCCAGCAGTAGCGGGGGGCCCACAGATACGCAGTATTTT.